These 31 T cell receptor beta chains share one sample of origin, sequenced in a study of post-analysis software for immune sequencing data. Study-wide findings and caveats: Several TRBV segments (TRBV5-6, TRBV5-1 and TRBV20-1 among them) occurred more frequently in patients than in controls.

The library was made from cDNA and included unique molecular identifiers. Each CDR3 protein gets one entry after TCRdb re-called the PCR reads with MiXCR. The table has about 500,000 distinct CDR3 sequences, around 40% seen once. Antigens for these TCRs are unknown. The sample comprised blood. Every receptor here comes from a girl between 10 and 17 years old with multiple sclerosis.

The chain is built from TRBV15 and TRBJ2-2; no definite D call. The germline gives CDR1 LNHNV, CDR2 YYDKDF (reference sequence). The CDR3 consists of 14 residues. V lost 3 bases and J lost 3, with 8 bases in between. The CDR3 is CATSRTAHTGELFF. Here the CDR3 DNA reads TGTGCCACCAGCAGGACGGCACACACCGGGGAGCTGTTTTTT. Full variable domain (missing parts from reference TRBV15 and TRBJ2-2): DAMVIQNPRYQVTQFGKPVTLSCSQTLNHNVMYWYQQKSSQAPKLLFHYYDKDFNNEADTPDNFQSRRPNTSFCFLDIRSPGLGDTAMYLCATSRTAHTGELFFGEGSRLTVL.

This clonotype was picked up a small number of times. The chain recombines TRBV20-1 with TRBJ2-5; 12 nucleotides agree with TRBD2. The CDR3 is 19 amino acids. From germline, CDR1 is DFQATT and CDR2 SNEGSKA (reference sequence). With 0 bases clipped from V and 7 bases from J, the junction kept 18 bases outside the gene matches. The CDR3 DNA is TGCAGTGCTAGAGATTCGAGTATTCGTGGACTAGCGGGATCGGCGACCCAGTACTTC. This sequence encodes CSARDSSIRGLAGSATQYF.

The chain joins TRBV3-1 to TRBJ2-1; TRBD2 aligns across 10 bases. Germline lookup yields CDR1 LGHDT and CDR2 YNNKEL (reference sequence). The CDR3 runs 15 residues. The V and J ends lost 4 bases and 9 bases, in that order; junction bases with no gene match: 9. The CDR3 spells CASSRSGRANPEQFF. The CDR3 nucleotides are TGTGCCAGCAGCCGGAGCGGGAGGGCCAATCCTGAGCAGTTCTTC.

This clonotype has just a few counts. The chain employs TRBV7-3 and TRBJ2-1; D may be TRBD2 (6 bases). The CDR3 totals 14 residues. V lost 5 bases to trimming and J lost 7 bases, with 15 bases between them. Germline assignment: CDR1 SGHTA and CDR2 FQGTGA. CDR3 residues: CASSPGGLGNEQFF. The CDR3 bases are TGTGCCAGCAGCCCCGGGGGACTTGGAAATGAGCAGTTCTTC.

This clonotype was counted a few times. DNA of the CDR3: TGCGCCAGCAGCCAAGATGGTCGAAATCAGCCCCAGCATTTT. Its protein is CASSQDGRNQPQHF. V gene TRBV4-1 combines with J gene TRBJ1-5; D call uncertain. CDR1 is MGHRA and CDR2 is YSYEKL in the germline V gene. The V gene lost 0 bases and the J gene lost 4 bases, with 7 bases spanning the gap. The CDR3 is 14 amino acids.

This chain links TRBV7-2 with TRBJ2-1; no reliable D call. V was cut by 7 bases and J by 4 bases, with 8 bases left in between. The CDR3 is 12 residues long. The germline V gene encodes CDR1 SGHTA and CDR2 FQGNSA. The CDR3 DNA is TGTGCCAGCAAGGTCGGTTACAATGAGCAGTTCTTC. Amino acids: CASKVGYNEQFF.

This clonotype was counted a few times. The V gene is TRBV12-3 or TRBV12-4, the J gene TRBJ2-5; no reliable D call. CDR3 length equals 13 residues. V shed 10 bases and J shed 0 bases, with 12 bases lying between them. The CDR3 DNA sequence: TGTGCCACCAGAATCCGGGACCAAGAGACCCAGTACTTC. This encodes CATRIRDQETQYF.

The chain joins TRBV2 to TRBJ1-6, with TRBD1 matching 7 bases. The CDR3 contains 14 residues. The V gene end was trimmed by 1 base and the J gene end by 9 bases; junction bases not matched to a gene: 3. Germline CDR1 reads SNHLY; CDR2 reads FYNNEI. In DNA, the CDR3 is TGTGCCAGCAGTGAAGGACAGGGATCTTCACCCCTCCACTTT. Translation: CASSEGQGSSPLHF.

Comments on this clonotype: The junction differs from germline at one of its ends, possibly a read error. V usage is TRBV25-1 and J usage is TRBJ2-3, with D uncertain. The CDR3 covers 15 residues. Per germline, CDR1 MGHDK and CDR2 SYGVNS. The chain's CDR3 is CVSSEEEAGADTQYF. DNA of the CDR3: TGTGTCAGCAGTGAAGAAGAGGCAGGTGCAGATACGCAGTATTTT.

The chain joins TRBV5-1 to TRBJ2-7, with D possibly being TRBD2 (6 bases). The ends were cut back, 4 bases at V and 6 bases at J, with 17 bases in the middle. Germline lookup yields CDR1 SGHRS and CDR2 YFSETQ. The CDR3 is 14 amino acids. The CDR3 sequence: CASSQSYGGGEQYF. The CDR3 DNA is TGCGCCAGCAGCCAGTCTTATGGGGGAGGCGAGCAGTACTTC. Full variable domain (missing parts from reference TRBV5-1 and TRBJ2-7): KAGVTQTPRYLIKTRGQQVTLSCSPISGHRSVSWYQQTPGQGLQFLFEYFSETQRNKGNFPGRFSGRQFSNSRSEMNVSTLELGDSALYLCASSQSYGGGEQYFGPGTRLTVT.

The chain combines TRBV12-3 or TRBV12-4 with TRBJ2-1; D not resolved. The CDR3 consists of 12 residues. V was clipped by 8 bases and J by 1 base, with 6 bases between them. The CDR3 DNA is TGTGCCAGCGGCCCTTCCTACAATGAGCAGTTCTTC. Its translation: CASGPSYNEQFF.

The chain has TRBV27 and TRBJ2-1; the D gene could be TRBD1 or TRBD2 (5 bases each). The CDR3 spans 14 residues. The V end lost 5 bases, the J end lost 4 bases, and 12 bases lay between the germline ends. CDR1 and CDR2 from the germline V gene are MNHEY and SMNVEV (reference sequence). The chain's CDR3 is CASSPGRIYNEQFF. In nucleotides, the CDR3 is TGTGCCAGCAGTCCGGGACGGATTTACAATGAGCAGTTCTTC.

This clonotype was seen a handful of times. The chain employs TRBV29-1 and TRBJ1-1; D may be TRBD1 (6 bases). The CDR3 has 14 amino acids. Trimming removed 6 bases from V and 5 bases from J, with 19 bases in between. Per germline, CDR1 SQVTM and CDR2 ANQGSEA. The CDR3 DNA is TGCAGCGTAAGAAACAGGGTGGTTGAGACTGAAGCTTTCTTT. This gives the protein CSVRNRVVETEAFF.

The rearrangement uses TRBV7-6 and TRBJ1-1; 9 bases agree with TRBD1. The germline CDR1 and CDR2 sequences are SGHVS and FNYEAQ. The CDR3 has 16 amino acids. V dropped 1 base and J dropped 1; count of bases not matched to a gene: 4. The CDR3 loop reads CASSLVDRGTNTEAFF. The CDR3 bases are TGTGCCAGCAGCTTAGTGGACAGGGGAACGAACACTGAAGCTTTCTTT.

The gene calls are TRBV20-1 and TRBJ1-5; 10 nucleotides agree with TRBD1. The V gene end was trimmed by 0 bases and the J gene end by 5 bases; junction bases not matched to a gene: 4. Germline-derived CDR1 and CDR2 are DFQATT and SNEGSKA (reference sequence). CDR3 length: 15 amino acids. The CDR3 reads CSARDQGQGHQPQHF. CDR3 in DNA: TGCAGTGCTAGAGATCAGGGACAGGGGCATCAGCCCCAGCATTTT.

This chain uses TRBV7-9 with TRBJ1-1; a weak D match, TRBD1 (5 bases). V was clipped by 5 bases and J by 1 base, with 14 bases between them. The CDR3 runs to 15 residues. The V gene's germline CDR1 is SEHNR and CDR2 FQNEAQ (reference sequence). CDR3 region: CASSLRTPENTEAFF. DNA of the CDR3: TGTGCCAGCAGCCTCCGGACACCGGAGAACACTGAAGCTTTCTTT.

This clonotype turned up a few times. This chain connects TRBV7-9 to TRBJ1-4; maybe TRBD1 (6 bases). The germline CDR1 and CDR2 sequences are SEHNR and FQNEAQ (reference sequence). The V end lost 5 bases, the J end lost 10 bases, and 20 bases lay between the germline ends. The CDR3 totals 15 residues. This CDR3 is CASSGPDSRARKLFF. The CDR3 DNA follows: TGTGCCAGCAGCGGACCGGACAGCAGGGCGAGAAAACTGTTTTTT.

This clonotype was seen only a few times. This chain uses TRBV7-2 with TRBJ2-7, with 8 bases that match TRBD1. With V trimmed by 2 bases and J by 4 bases, 7 bases remained unmatched. CDR1 and CDR2 (germline): SGHTA, FQGNSA. This CDR3 region has 15 residues. This CDR3 reads CASSLSVQGAYEQYF. The CDR3 DNA reads TGTGCCAGCAGCTTATCGGTCCAGGGGGCTTACGAGCAGTACTTC.

The chain joins TRBV29-1 to TRBJ1-2, with TRBD1 matching over 9 bases. Germline loops: CDR1 SQVTM, CDR2 ANQGSEA. The CDR3 loop spans 13 amino acids. V was pared by 2 bases and J by 8 bases, with 6 bases of the junction left unmatched. The CDR3 loop reads CSVEQQGAQGYTF. Here the CDR3 DNA reads TGCAGCGTTGAACAACAGGGGGCCCAAGGCTACACCTTC.

V is TRBV12-3 or TRBV12-4 and J is TRBJ2-1; 12 bases are a match to TRBD2. J lost 9 bases, V lost 3 bases, and 3 bases had no gene match. This CDR3 is 14 amino acids long. The CDR3 nucleotides are TGTGCCAGCAGTTTCCTAGCGGGAGGGGGTGAGCAGTTCTTC. This translates into CASSFLAGGGEQFF.

A remark on this clonotype: A much larger clonotype is one base distant, so this may be a read error. This chain connects TRBV28 to TRBJ1-2, with 10 bases identical to TRBD1. Germline V gives CDR1 MDHEN, CDR2 SYDVKM. The CDR3 is 14 amino acids. J gave up 10 bases and V 6 bases, and 11 bases lay outside the gene matches. CDR3 loop: CASRGTGVRDDYTF. The CDR3 DNA reads as TGTGCCAGCAGGGGGACAGGGGTGCGAGATGACTACACCTTC.

This clonotype has only a few counts. The V gene is TRBV7-2, the J gene TRBJ1-5, with 9 nucleotides matching TRBD1. The CDR3 loop spans 15 amino acids. With 4 bases clipped from V and 4 bases from J, the junction kept 5 bases outside the gene matches. Germline V lookup: CDR1 SGHTA, CDR2 FQGNSA. The chain's CDR3 is CASSSWTGANQPQHF. The CDR3 coding sequence is TGTGCCAGCAGCTCGTGGACAGGGGCTAATCAGCCCCAGCATTTT.

This clonotype was seen many times. This chain links TRBV10-3 with TRBJ2-7; D might be TRBD1 (5 bases). Trimming left V 5 bases short and J 0 bases short, with 20 bases between. Germline loops: CDR1 ENHRY, CDR2 SYGVKD. CDR3 size: 17 residues. In nucleotides, the CDR3 is TGTGCCATCAGTCACCCCGATGACAGACGCGGCTCCTACGAGCAGTACTTC. Amino acid sequence: CAISHPDDRRGSYEQYF.

This clonotype was picked up a small number of times. The V call is TRBV9, the J call TRBJ2-2, with D unclear. Germline lookup yields CDR1 SGDLS and CDR2 YYNGEE. Trimming pared 0 bases from V and 2 bases from J, leaving 2 bases between. CDR3 length: 13 amino acids. The CDR3 loop is CASSVGNTGELFF. The CDR3 coding sequence is TGTGCCAGCAGCGTAGGTAACACCGGGGAGCTGTTTTTT. Supplemented by reference TRBV9 and TRBJ2-2, the full variable domain reads DSGVTQTPKHLITATGQRVTLRCSPRSGDLSVYWYQQSLDQGLQFLIQYYNGEERAKGNILERFSAQQFPDLHSELNLSSLELGDSALYFCASSVGNTGELFFGEGSRLTVL.

This chain joins TRBV13 and TRBJ2-5; a possible D gene is TRBD2 (5 bases). The J call may be mistaken, given a closer DNA end match to TRBJ2-7. This CDR3 has 15 residues. CDR1 and CDR2 (germline): PRHDT, FYEKMQ (reference sequence). CDR3 amino acids: CASSLIGVGKYEQYF. CDR3 bases: TGTGCCAGCAGCTTAATCGGGGTAGGGAAATACGAGCAGTACTTC.

In regard to this clonotype: One junction end disagrees with the germline gene, perhaps due to a read error. The V call is TRBV18, the J call TRBJ2-1, with 7 nucleotides matching TRBD2. This CDR3 spans 15 amino acids. Germline lookup yields CDR1 KGHSH and CDR2 LQKENI. This chain's CDR3 is CANSPKRDSYNEQFF. DNA of the CDR3: TGTGCCAACTCACCAAAGCGGGATTCCTACAATGAGCAGTTCTTC.

The rearrangement uses TRBV29-1 and TRBJ2-1; the match to TRBD2 covers 9 bases. The CDR3 is 18 amino acids. Per germline, CDR1 SQVTM and CDR2 ANQGSEA. V was pared by 3 bases and J by 6 bases, with 18 bases of the junction left unmatched. The CDR3 is CSVEIWGGRAAGPNEQFF. The CDR3 DNA reads TGCAGCGTTGAGATTTGGGGCGGGAGGGCCGCTGGGCCCAATGAGCAGTTCTTC.

There are a few counts of this clonotype. The CDR3 DNA reads TGTGCCAGCAGTTTTTTAAGCGGGACCATCAATGAGCAGTTCTTC. Its translation: CASSFLSGTINEQFF. The rearrangement uses TRBV28 and TRBJ2-1; TRBD2 matches 7 bases. V dropped 3 bases and J dropped 6; count of bases not matched to a gene: 8. Germline V gives CDR1 MDHEN, CDR2 SYDVKM. CDR3 length: 15 residues.

Only a few counts were recorded for this clonotype. The J gene is TRBJ2-6, the V gene TRBV5-1; D gene unclear. Germline V gene lookup returns CDR1 SGHRS and CDR2 YFSETQ. The CDR3 runs to 16 residues. V was cut by 4 bases and J by 4 bases, with 15 bases left in between. CDR3 nucleotide sequence: TGCGCCAGCAGCCCACAAGACACATCCGGGGCCAACGTCCTGACTTTC. As protein: CASSPQDTSGANVLTF.

A remark on this clonotype: The CDR3 end shows no conserved phenylalanine or tryptophan, and so a read error is likely. The chain has TRBV28 and TRBJ2-5; TRBD1 agrees at 11 bases. CDR3 length: 14 residues. V lost 9 bases, J lost 11 bases, and 14 bases stayed unmatched. The germline V gene encodes CDR1 MDHEN and CDR2 SYDVKM. The DNA of the CDR3 is TGTGCCAGGTTAGAACCGGGACAGGGGGGAAGGCAGTACATC. Translated, it gives CARLEPGQGGRQYI.

The chain couples TRBV19 to TRBJ1-1; D is undetermined. The CDR3 has 12 amino acids. The ends were cut back, 3 bases at V and 6 bases at J, with 8 bases in the middle. In germline, CDR1 is LNHDA, CDR2 SQIVND (reference sequence). CDR3 region: CASSIGRPEAFF. CDR3 in DNA: TGTGCCAGTAGTATTGGGCGCCCTGAAGCTTTCTTT. Full variable domain (missing parts from reference TRBV19 and TRBJ1-1): DGGITQSPKYLFRKEGQNVTLSCEQNLNHDAMYWYRQDPGQGLRLIYYSQIVNDFQKGDIAEGYSVSREKKESFPLTVTSAQKNPTAFYLCASSIGRPEAFFGQGTRLTVV.